This passage covers 29 T cell receptor beta chains from one sample sequenced in a study of T-cell reconstitution after alpha-beta-depleted transplantation in children. Library preparation (for TCRbeta) was performed with unique molecular identifiers. TCRdb redid the calling of the PCR reads with MiXCR, one entry per CDR3 protein. The sample has 490,000 or so distinct CDR3 sequences, about an eighth seen once; the top ten hold around 5.8%. Sequenced material: PBMCs from the stem cell graft donor, taken from the stem cell graft. The receptors were gathered from a human donor who donated a stem cell graft to a child with combined immunodeficiency.

V is TRBV4-3 and J is TRBJ2-7, with D possibly TRBD1 on 5 matching bases. The CDR3 has 13 amino acids. CDR1 is LGHNA, CDR2 YSLEER, per germline. With 0 bases removed from V and 7 bases from J, the gap between germline ends came to 10 bases. This CDR3 is CASSQDPGWEQYF. In DNA, the CDR3 is TGCGCCAGCAGCCAAGACCCAGGGTGGGAGCAGTACTTC.

The rearrangement links TRBV27 to TRBJ2-1; possibly TRBD1 for D (7 bases). Germline V gene data show CDR1 as MNHEY and CDR2 as SMNVEV (reference sequence). V was cut by 10 bases and J by 14 bases, with 27 bases left in between. This CDR3 is built from 14 residues. The chain's CDR3 is CATKTGTHTGEEFF. The DNA for the CDR3 is TGTGCCACCAAGACCGGGACTCATACAGGGGAGGAGTTCTTC.

V is TRBV9 and J is TRBJ2-7, with a possible D match to TRBD2 (5 bases). Germline CDR1 SGDLS, CDR2 YYNGEE. The CDR3 sequence is 16 residues long. V lost 0 bases and J 0 bases, leaving 13 bases between the germline ends. In nucleotides, the CDR3 is TGTGCCAGCAGCGTAGGGAGCGGCCCGAGCTCCTACGAGCAGTACTTC. Translated, it gives CASSVGSGPSSYEQYF.

The rearrangement joins TRBV21-1 to TRBJ2-3; TRBD2 is the table's D call and was not checked against the DNA. TRBV21-1 is recorded as a pseudogene. The CDR3 extends over 19 amino acids. The CDR3 DNA reads TGTGCCAGCAGCAACCAAGGGACTAGCGGAAGTCCTAGCACAGATACGCAGTATTTT. Protein product: CASSNQGTSGSPSTDTQYF.

V and J are TRBV5-1 and TRBJ2-4; either TRBD1 or TRBD2 may supply D (5 bases each). This CDR3 comprises 16 residues. Deletions cut 0 bases from V and 6 bases from J, with 16 bases between. CDR1 is SGHRS, CDR2 YFSETQ, per germline. As DNA, the CDR3 is TGCGCCAGCAGCTTGGTTCCATCGGGGCAGATAAACATTCAGTACTTC. It is translated as CASSLVPSGQINIQYF.

This clonotype has at least ten counts. The V and J genes are TRBV7-9 and TRBJ2-1; D not certain. This CDR3 region has 12 residues. The germline V gene encodes CDR1 SEHNR and CDR2 FQNEAQ (reference sequence). The germline V and J ends were trimmed by 1 base and 9 bases, with 7 bases remaining between them. The CDR3 DNA is TGTGCCAGCAGCTTAGAGGATAGTGAGCAGTTCTTC. It translates to CASSLEDSEQFF. The variable domain in full, completed from reference TRBV7-9 and TRBJ2-1, reads DTGVSQNPRHKITKRGQNVTFRCDPISEHNRLYWYRQTLGQGPEFLTYFQNEAQLEKSRLLSDRFSAERPKGSFSTLEIQRTEQGDSAMYLCASSLEDSEQFFGPGTRLTVL.

Only a few counts were recorded for this clonotype. The genes are TRBV20-1 and TRBJ2-1; 8 nucleotides agree with TRBD2. The germline V gene encodes CDR1 DFQATT and CDR2 SNEGSKA (reference sequence). This CDR3 comprises 15 residues. V lost 5 bases and J lost 7; bases outside the gene matches: 13. CDR3 in amino acids: CSAVSGTREPNEQFF. The DNA of the CDR3 is TGCAGTGCTGTATCAGGGACTAGGGAGCCTAATGAGCAGTTCTTC.

This clonotype was counted between two and nine times. In DNA, the CDR3 is TGTGCCAGCAGCGCCGACAGGGGGCCTGGAAACACCATATATTTT. This codes for CASSADRGPGNTIYF. This sequence joins TRBV7-6 and TRBJ1-3; 10 nucleotides align to TRBD1. V was pared by 5 bases and J by 2 bases, with 3 bases of the junction left unmatched. CDR1 SGHVS and CDR2 FNYEAQ come from the germline V gene. This CDR3 has 15 amino acids.

This clonotype has just one count. This sequence joins TRBV10-3 and TRBJ2-7; 10 positions match TRBD2. The length of the CDR3 is 18 residues. Germline CDR1 and CDR2: ENHRY and SYGVKD. Trimming took 0 bases from V and 0 from J; bases not matched to a gene: 8. The CDR3: CAISESTTSGKGSYEQYF. CDR3 nucleotides: TGTGCCATCAGTGAGTCGACTACTAGCGGGAAGGGCTCCTACGAGCAGTACTTC.

There are a few counts of this clonotype. The chain links TRBV27 to TRBJ2-1; TRBD2 agrees at 15 bases. Germline lookup yields CDR1 MNHEY and CDR2 SMNVEV (reference sequence). Trimming cost V 5 bases and J 10 bases; bases outside gene matches: 15. The CDR3 is made up of 18 amino acids. The CDR3 reads CASSPDLNAGLAGGEQFF. CDR3 sequence (DNA): TGTGCCAGCAGTCCTGACCTAAACGCGGGACTAGCGGGAGGCGAGCAGTTCTTC.

This CDR3 is CASSQSTGRVNSTDTQYF. CDR3 coding DNA: TGCGCCAGCAGTCAATCGACCGGGAGGGTAAATAGCACAGATACGCAGTATTTT. The rearrangement links TRBV23-1 to TRBJ2-3, with TRBD2 identical over 8 bases. TRBV23-1 is flagged as an ORF with uncertain function. CDR3 length equals 18 residues. Unmatched junction bases numbered 8, after V lost 0 bases and J lost 0 bases.

This clonotype turned up a few times. The rearrangement joins TRBV12-3 or TRBV12-4 to TRBJ2-1, with D perhaps matching TRBD1 (6 bases). V was cut by 8 bases and J by 5 bases, with 13 bases left in between. The CDR3 length is 13 residues. The CDR3 protein is CASVRGNHNEQFF. The DNA for the CDR3 is TGTGCCAGCGTGAGGGGGAACCACAATGAGCAGTTCTTC.

The chain recombines TRBV7-2 with TRBJ2-5, with D unresolved. The V end was cut by 1 base, the J end by 9 bases, with 6 bases between. Germline V gene data show CDR1 as SGHTA and CDR2 as FQGNSA. This CDR3 comprises 11 residues. This CDR3 reads CASSLVGSQYF. CDR3 bases: TGTGCCAGCAGCTTAGTTGGTTCCCAGTACTTC.

This chain uses TRBV14 with TRBJ2-5; D ambiguous. CDR1 and CDR2 (germline): SGHDN, FVKESK. This CDR3 contains 12 residues. Trimming removed 0 bases at V and 7 bases at J, with 6 bases between. The CDR3 reads CASSQEIGTQYF. For the CDR3, the DNA is TGTGCCAGCAGCCAAGAAATCGGGACCCAGTACTTC.

This clonotype was counted many times. The rearrangement links TRBV7-2 to TRBJ2-3; D gene uncertain. Trimming shortened V by 0 bases and J by 0 bases, and 10 bases separated the two germline ends. Germline CDR1 and CDR2: SGHTA and FQGNSA. The CDR3 is 16 amino acids. The CDR3 loop reads CASSLAGIFSTDTQYF. The DNA for the CDR3 is TGTGCCAGCAGCTTAGCGGGTATATTTAGCACAGATACGCAGTATTTT.

This clonotype was seen a handful of times. This sequence joins TRBV11-3 and TRBJ2-1, with D unclear. CDR1 is SGHNT, CDR2 YENEEA, per germline. The CDR3 totals 13 residues. V lost 2 bases and J 8 bases, leaving 10 bases between the germline ends. The CDR3 region has the DNA TGTGCCAGCAGCTTACTCTATCCCGATGAGCAGTTCTTC. This translates into CASSLLYPDEQFF.

This clonotype appeared a few times. Its ends do not fully match the called genes, so a read error is possible. This rearrangement joins TRBV30 to TRBJ2-3, with 12 bases that match TRBD2. This CDR3 contains 12 residues. Looked up from germline, CDR1 is GTSNPN and CDR2 is SVGIG (reference sequence). CDR3: CAWSPSGRALHF. The CDR3 nucleotides are TGTGCCTGGAGTCCTAGCGGGAGGGCCTTGCATTTT.

The V call is TRBV20-1, the J call TRBJ2-1, with 9 positions matching TRBD1. This CDR3 is built from 14 residues. Germline values: CDR1 DFQATT, CDR2 SNEGSKA (reference sequence). J lost 5 bases, V lost 3 bases, and 5 bases had no gene match. The CDR3 sequence: CSARRDRADNEQFF. In DNA, the CDR3 is TGCAGTGCTAGGCGGGACAGGGCCGACAATGAGCAGTTCTTC.

V gene TRBV20-1 combines with J gene TRBJ1-4; D not resolved. The CDR3 contains 15 residues. The germline V and J ends were trimmed by 6 bases and 4 bases, with 18 bases remaining between them. CDR1 DFQATT and CDR2 SNEGSKA come from the germline V gene (reference sequence). CDR3 protein: CSAQEGGRGNEKLFF. The DNA of the CDR3 is TGCAGTGCCCAGGAGGGAGGGCGGGGTAATGAAAAACTGTTTTTT.

This chain connects TRBV29-1 to TRBJ2-2; D is possibly TRBD1 (6 bases). Trimming shortened V by 6 bases and J by 4 bases, and 12 bases separated the two germline ends. The germline CDR1 and CDR2 sequences are SQVTM and ANQGSEA. This CDR3 has 13 residues. The CDR3 sequence: CSVLDSSTGELFF. DNA for the CDR3: TGCAGCGTCCTGGACAGTAGCACCGGGGAGCTGTTTTTT.

The chain joins TRBV12-3 or TRBV12-4 to TRBJ2-7, with D hard to call. The CDR3 is made up of 12 amino acids. Trimming left V 2 bases short and J 6 bases short, with 8 bases between. The CDR3 sequence is CASSLRVSEQYF. CDR3 coding DNA: TGTGCCAGCAGTTTAAGGGTTTCCGAGCAGTACTTC.

This chain links TRBV5-1 with TRBJ2-1; the match to TRBD2 covers 11 bases. The CDR3 loop spans 16 amino acids. Germline V lookup: CDR1 SGHRS, CDR2 YFSETQ. With 0 bases clipped from V and 8 bases from J, the junction kept 7 bases outside the gene matches. The CDR3 loop reads CASSLAIAGGLDEQFF. Written as DNA, the CDR3 is TGCGCCAGCAGCTTGGCCATAGCGGGGGGGCTCGATGAGCAGTTCTTC.

J is TRBJ1-5 and V is TRBV28, with D possibly being TRBD1 (5 bases). The V end lost 1 base, the J end lost 5 bases, and 15 bases lay between the germline ends. This CDR3 spans 16 amino acids. CDR1 is MDHEN, CDR2 SYDVKM, per germline. In DNA, the CDR3 is TGTGCCAGCAGTTTATACGTAGGGGCTAAGGATCAGCCCCAGCATTTT. Translating gives CASSLYVGAKDQPQHF.

This clonotype was observed a few times. V is TRBV7-9 and J is TRBJ2-4; 9 positions agree with TRBD2. V shed 5 bases, J shed 15 bases, and the junction held 8 bases outside the gene matches. Germline V gene lookup returns CDR1 SEHNR and CDR2 FQNEAQ (reference sequence). This CDR3 comprises 12 residues. CDR3 protein: CASSLGLATPYF. CDR3 nucleotides: TGTGCCAGCAGCCTGGGACTAGCTACGCCGTACTTC.

This clonotype was detected only a few times. The V call is TRBV4-2, the J call TRBJ2-7; D possibly corresponds to TRBD2 (5 bases). CDR1 is LGHNA, CDR2 YNFKEQ, per germline. Trimming removed 1 base at V and 0 bases at J, with 7 bases between. The CDR3 is 14 amino acids. CDR3 in amino acids: CASSQGGISYEQYF. The CDR3 DNA follows: TGTGCCAGCAGCCAAGGAGGGATCTCCTACGAGCAGTACTTC.

This clonotype occurred many times. This chain joins TRBV12-3 or TRBV12-4 and TRBJ1-2; a possible D gene is TRBD1 (6 bases). V gave up 5 bases and J gave up 8 bases, with 18 bases separating them. The CDR3 has 14 amino acids. The DNA of the CDR3 is TGTGCCAGCAGTAATCCGGGACACCCTTTGGGCTACACCTTC. Its protein is CASSNPGHPLGYTF.

The sample holds a few counts of this clonotype. V gene TRBV5-6 combines with J gene TRBJ2-1; D not resolved. Germline lookup yields CDR1 SGHDT and CDR2 YYEEEE. This CDR3 region has 13 residues. Deletions cut 0 bases from V and 10 bases from J, with 11 bases between. The CDR3 spells CASSLAGVEEQFF. Here the CDR3 DNA reads TGTGCCAGCAGCTTGGCGGGCGTTGAAGAGCAGTTCTTC.

This clonotype has only a few counts. This chain uses TRBV20-1 with TRBJ1-1; maybe TRBD1 (5 bases). Germline assignment: CDR1 DFQATT and CDR2 SNEGSKA (reference sequence). Trimming removed 0 bases at V and 1 base at J, with 24 bases between. This CDR3 has 19 residues. CDR3 sequence reads: CSARDFVGVEGVWNTEAFF. In nucleotides, the CDR3 is TGCAGTGCTAGAGATTTTGTAGGGGTCGAGGGTGTCTGGAACACTGAAGCTTTCTTT.

This rearrangement joins TRBV5-1 to TRBJ2-7; the D gene is possibly TRBD1 (5 bases). V lost 4 bases to trimming and J lost 1 base, with 15 bases between them. This CDR3 comprises 15 residues. Germline CDR1 and CDR2: SGHRS and YFSETQ. The CDR3 loop reads CASSPQTVESYEQYF. The CDR3 DNA reads as TGCGCCAGCAGCCCCCAGACAGTAGAGTCCTACGAGCAGTACTTC.